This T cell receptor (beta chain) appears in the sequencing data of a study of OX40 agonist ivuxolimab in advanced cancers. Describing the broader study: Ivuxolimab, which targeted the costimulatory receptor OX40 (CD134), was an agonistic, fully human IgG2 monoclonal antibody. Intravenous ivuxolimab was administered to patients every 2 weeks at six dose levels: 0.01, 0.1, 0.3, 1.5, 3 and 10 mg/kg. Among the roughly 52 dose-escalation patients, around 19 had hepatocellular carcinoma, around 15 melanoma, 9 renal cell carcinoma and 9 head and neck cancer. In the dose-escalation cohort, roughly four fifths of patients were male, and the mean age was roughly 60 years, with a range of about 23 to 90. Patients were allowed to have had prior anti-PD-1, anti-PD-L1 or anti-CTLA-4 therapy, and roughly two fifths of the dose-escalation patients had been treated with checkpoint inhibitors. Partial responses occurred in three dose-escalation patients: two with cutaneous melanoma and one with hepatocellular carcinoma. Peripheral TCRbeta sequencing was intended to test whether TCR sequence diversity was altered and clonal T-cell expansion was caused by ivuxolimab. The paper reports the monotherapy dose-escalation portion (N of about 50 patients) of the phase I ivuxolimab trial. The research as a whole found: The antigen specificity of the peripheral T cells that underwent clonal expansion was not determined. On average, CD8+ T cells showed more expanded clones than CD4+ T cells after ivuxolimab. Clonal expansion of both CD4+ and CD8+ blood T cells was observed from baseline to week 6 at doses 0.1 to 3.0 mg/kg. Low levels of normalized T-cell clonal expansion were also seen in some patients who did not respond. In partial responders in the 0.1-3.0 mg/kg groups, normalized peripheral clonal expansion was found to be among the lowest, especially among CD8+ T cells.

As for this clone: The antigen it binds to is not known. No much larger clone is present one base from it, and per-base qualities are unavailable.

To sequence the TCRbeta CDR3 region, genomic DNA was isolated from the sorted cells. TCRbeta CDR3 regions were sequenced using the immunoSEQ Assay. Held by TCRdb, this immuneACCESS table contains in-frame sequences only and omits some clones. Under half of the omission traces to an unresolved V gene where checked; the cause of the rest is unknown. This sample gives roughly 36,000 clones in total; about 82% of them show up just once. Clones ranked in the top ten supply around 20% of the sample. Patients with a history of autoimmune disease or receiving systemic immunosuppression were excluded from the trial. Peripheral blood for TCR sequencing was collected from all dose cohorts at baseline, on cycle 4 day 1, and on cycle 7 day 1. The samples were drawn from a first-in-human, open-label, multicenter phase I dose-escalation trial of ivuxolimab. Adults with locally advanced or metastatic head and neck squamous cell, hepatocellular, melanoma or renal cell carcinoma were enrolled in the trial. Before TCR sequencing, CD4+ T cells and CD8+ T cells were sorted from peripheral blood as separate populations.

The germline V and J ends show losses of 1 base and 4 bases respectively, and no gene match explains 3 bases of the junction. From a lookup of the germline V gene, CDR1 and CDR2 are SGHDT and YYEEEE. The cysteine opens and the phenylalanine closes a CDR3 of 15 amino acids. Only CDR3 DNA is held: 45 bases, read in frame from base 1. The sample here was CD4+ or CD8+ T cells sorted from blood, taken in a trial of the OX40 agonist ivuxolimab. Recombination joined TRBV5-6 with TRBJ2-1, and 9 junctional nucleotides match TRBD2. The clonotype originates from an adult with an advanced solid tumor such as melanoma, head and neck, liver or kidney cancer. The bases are TGTGCCAGCAGCTTGACTAGCGGGCGGTACAATGAGCAGTTCTTC. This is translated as CASSLTSGRYNEQFF.